These T cell receptor beta chains were read from a single sample in a study of cytomegalovirus exposure and HLA in healthy donors. Clones were sequenced by immunoSEQ multiplex PCR, and TCRdb holds only the in-frame ones, with some missing. Recorded for this sample: around 50,000 clones. The material sequenced was PBMCs. Receptor source: a woman in her 50s in good health and CMV-seropositive. Each CDR3 is given with its conserved first and last residue. The D gene is left open where the match is weak.

NA,TRBJ1-1,TRBV4-1,CASSQDSGTPEAFF,TGCGCCAGCAGCCAAGACTCAGGTACCCCTGAAGCTTTCTTT
NA,TRBJ2-6,TRBV4-3,CASSQREGANVLTF,TGCGCCAGCAGCCAACGGGAAGGGGCCAACGTCCTGACTTTC
TRBD2,TRBJ2-1,TRBV5-1,CASSYGGSGSNEQFF,TGCGCCAGCAGCTATGGGGGTAGCGGGAGTAATGAGCAGTTCTTC
NA,TRBJ2-1,TRBV9,CASSFITGSYNEQFF,TGTGCCAGCAGCTTCATAACGGGTTCATACAATGAGCAGTTCTTC
TRBD2,TRBJ2-2,TRBV4-3,CASSRVAGGLSGELFF,TGCGCCAGCAGCCGAGTAGCGGGGGGGTTGTCCGGGGAGCTGTTTTTT
TRBD2,TRBJ2-3,TRBV7-6,CASSYYSGMGTDTQYF,TGTGCCAGCAGCTATTATAGCGGGATGGGCACAGATACGCAGTATTTT
NA,TRBJ1-5,TRBV2,CASSESGFGNQPQHF,TGTGCCAGCAGTGAGTCGGGTTTTGGCAATCAGCCCCAGCATTTT
TRBD1,TRBJ1-1,TRBV7-9,CASSMRTGNTEAFF,TGTGCCAGCAGCATGCGGACAGGGAACACTGAAGCTTTCTTT
TRBD2,TRBJ2-7,TRBV5-1,CASSLATTSGLSYEQYF,TGCGCCAGCAGCTTGGCGACCACTAGCGGACTTTCCTACGAGCAGTACTTC
NA,TRBJ1-6,TRBV27,CASSLSVVTPLHF,TGTGCCAGCAGTTTATCAGTAGTGACACCCCTCCACTTT
NA,TRBJ1-1,TRBV7-9,CASSLGGGLGGLNTEAFF,TGTGCCAGCAGCTTAGGGGGTGGGCTAGGAGGGCTGAACACTGAAGCTTTCTTT
TRBD2,TRBJ2-3,TRBV4-3,CASSQGAGGFRDTQYF,TGCGCCAGCAGCCAAGGCGCGGGGGGGTTCAGAGATACGCAGTATTTT
NA,TRBJ1-4,TRBV5-8,CASSGGLNEKLFF,TGTGCCAGCAGCGGGGGCCTTAATGAAAAACTGTTTTTT
NA,TRBJ2-1,TRBV15,CATSREAGNHNEQFF,TGTGCCACCAGCAGAGAGGCAGGGAACCACAATGAGCAGTTCTTC
NA,TRBJ2-1,TRBV9,CASSPGSFDNEQFF,TGTGCCAGCAGCCCCGGGAGTTTCGACAATGAGCAGTTCTTC
NA,TRBJ1-1,TRBV18,CASSPPGLLNTEAFF,TGTGCCAGCTCACCACCAGGACTTTTGAACACTGAAGCTTTCTTT
NA,TRBJ2-1,TRBV5-1,CASRQGVINEQFF,TGCGCCAGCAGACAGGGCGTAATCAATGAGCAGTTCTTC
TRBD2,TRBJ2-1,TRBV18,CASSLGLAPGDDEQFF,TGTGCCAGCTCCCTAGGACTAGCCCCGGGGGATGATGAGCAGTTCTTC
NA,TRBJ2-3,TRBV9,CASSVVASTDTQYF,TGTGCCAGCAGCGTAGTAGCTAGTACTGATACGCAGTATTTT
TRBD1,TRBJ1-2,TRBV19,CASRLRDRPDYGYTF,TGTGCCAGTAGACTACGGGACAGACCGGACTATGGCTACACCTTC
NA,TRBJ1-1,TRBV30,CAWSGGSNTEAFF,TGTGCCTGGAGTGGGGGCTCGAACACTGAAGCTTTCTTT
TRBD1,TRBJ1-4,TRBV5-1,CASSLEQGARSTNEKLFF,TGCGCCAGCAGCTTGGAACAGGGGGCGAGATCCACTAATGAAAAACTGTTTTTT
TRBD1,TRBJ2-7,TRBV2,CASRRDRTSYEQYF,TGTGCCAGCAGACGGGACAGGACGTCCTACGAGCAGTACTTC
TRBD2,TRBJ2-6,TRBV4-2,CASSQEGTSLFSGANVLTF,TGTGCCAGCAGCCAAGAGGGGACTAGCTTATTCTCTGGGGCCAACGTCCTGACTTTC
NA,TRBJ2-1,TRBV14,CASSRSLRGRGSYNEQFF,TGTGCCAGCAGCCGCAGCCTCCGCGGCAGAGGAAGTTACAATGAGCAGTTCTTC
NA,TRBJ1-1,TRBV30,CAWMGGLNTEAFF,TGTGCCTGGATGGGAGGGTTGAACACTGAAGCTTTCTTT
TRBD1,TRBJ1-2,TRBV18,CASSNPTGDWGYTF,TGTGCCAGCTCAAACCCAACAGGGGATTGGGGCTACACCTTC
TRBD1,TRBJ2-5,TRBV4-1,CASSPRTGGGETQYF,TGCGCCAGCAGCCCCCGGACAGGGGGAGGAGAGACCCAGTACTTC
TRBD2,TRBJ2-1,TRBV7-2,CASSSGLVDEQFF,TGTGCCAGCAGCTCGGGACTAGTCGATGAGCAGTTCTTC
TRBD1,TRBJ1-5,TRBV18,CASSPDLGGGQPQHF,TGTGCCAGCTCACCGGACCTAGGGGGCGGTCAGCCCCAGCATTTT
TRBD1,TRBJ1-2,TRBV27,CASNPNRGNGYTF,TGTGCCAGCAACCCGAACAGGGGGAATGGCTACACCTTC
NA,TRBJ2-2,TRBV9,CASSVVSQGNTGELFF,TGTGCCAGCAGCGTAGTTTCACAGGGGAACACCGGGGAGCTGTTTTTT
NA,TRBJ1-1,TRBV5-1,CASSFLQWGAEAFF,TGCGCCAGCAGCTTCCTTCAGTGGGGGGCTGAAGCTTTCTTT
TRBD1,TRBJ2-2,TRBV25-1,CASSSSGTANTGELFF,TGTGCCAGCAGTTCATCCGGGACAGCTAACACCGGGGAGCTGTTTTTT
NA,TRBJ2-7,TRBV7-2,CASSLEGQGIREQYF,TGTGCCAGCAGCTTAGAGGGTCAGGGGATCCGCGAGCAGTACTTC
TRBD2,TRBJ2-7,TRBV28,CASSFGGRASYEQYF,TGTGCCAGCAGTTTTGGGGGGAGGGCCTCCTACGAGCAGTACTTC
TRBD1,TRBJ2-5,TRBV5-6,CASSMDRGLQETQYF,TGTGCCAGCAGCATGGACAGGGGCCTCCAAGAGACCCAGTACTTC
TRBD2,TRBJ2-5,TRBV19,CASSTPTSGQETQYF,TGTGCCAGTAGTACACCGACTAGCGGCCAAGAGACCCAGTACTTC
NA,TRBJ1-2,TRBV28,CASTLLGRGYTF,TGTGCCAGCACCCTCCTTGGGAGGGGCTACACCTTC
NA,TRBJ1-5,TRBV7-9,CASALPYPQGMNDQPQHF,TGTGCCAGCGCCCTTCCCTACCCCCAGGGGATGAACGATCAGCCCCAGCATTTT
TRBD2,TRBJ2-1,TRBV6-5,CASSYPTSGRGNEQFF,TGTGCCAGCAGTTACCCGACTAGCGGGAGGGGCAATGAGCAGTTCTTC
TRBD1,TRBJ2-3,TRBV5-5,CASSLVLTGGGYF,TGTGCCAGCAGCTTGGTTCTGACAGGGGGAGGGTATTTT
TRBD2,TRBJ2-1,TRBV27,CASSLPGLAGGGEQFF,TGTGCCAGCAGTTTACCAGGACTAGCGGGGGGCGGAGAGCAGTTCTTC
TRBD2,TRBJ2-1,TRBV6-4,CASSSPGLAGVWRSYNEQFF,TGTGCCAGCAGTAGTCCGGGACTAGCGGGGGTTTGGAGGTCCTACAATGAGCAGTTCTTC
NA,TRBJ1-1,TRBV6-5,CASSYSTGEAFF,TGTGCCAGCAGTTACTCGACTGGGGAAGCTTTCTTT
NA,TRBJ1-2,TRBV28,CANSFQGFYGYTF,TGTGCCAACAGTTTCCAGGGGTTTTATGGCTACACCTTC
TRBD1,TRBJ2-7,TRBV5-1,CASSLPGQGLHEQYF,TGCGCCAGCAGCTTACCGGGACAGGGGCTCCACGAGCAGTACTTC
NA,TRBJ1-1,TRBV7-9,CASSFTGGVTEAFF,TGTGCCAGCAGCTTCACGGGGGGGGTGACTGAAGCTTTCTTT
NA,TRBJ1-1,TRBV7-9,CASSLEHDTVQAFF,TGTGCCAGCAGCTTAGAACATGACACTGTGCAAGCTTTCTTT
NA,TRBJ1-2,TRBV4-1,CASSQGLTANNYGYTF,TGCGCCAGCAGCCAAGGACTGACAGCTAATAACTATGGCTACACCTTC
TRBD1,TRBJ2-7,TRBV4-2,CASSQIGTGGAGQYF,TGTGCCAGCAGCCAGATCGGGACAGGGGGGGCCGGGCAGTACTTC
NA,TRBJ1-2,TRBV9,CASSERTGNYGYTF,TGTGCCAGCAGCGAGCGAACGGGGAACTATGGCTACACCTTC
TRBD1,TRBJ1-3,TRBV7-9,CASSTDRGYTIYF,TGTGCCAGCAGCACTGACAGGGGCTACACCATATATTTT
NA,TRBJ1-2,TRBV28,CASSSEGDYGYTF,TGTGCCAGCAGTTCCGAGGGGGACTATGGCTACACCTTC
NA,TRBJ2-2,TRBV4-1,CASSQIQPRGRNTGELFF,TGCGCCAGCAGCCAGATCCAACCCCGGGGGAGGAACACCGGGGAGCTGTTTTTT